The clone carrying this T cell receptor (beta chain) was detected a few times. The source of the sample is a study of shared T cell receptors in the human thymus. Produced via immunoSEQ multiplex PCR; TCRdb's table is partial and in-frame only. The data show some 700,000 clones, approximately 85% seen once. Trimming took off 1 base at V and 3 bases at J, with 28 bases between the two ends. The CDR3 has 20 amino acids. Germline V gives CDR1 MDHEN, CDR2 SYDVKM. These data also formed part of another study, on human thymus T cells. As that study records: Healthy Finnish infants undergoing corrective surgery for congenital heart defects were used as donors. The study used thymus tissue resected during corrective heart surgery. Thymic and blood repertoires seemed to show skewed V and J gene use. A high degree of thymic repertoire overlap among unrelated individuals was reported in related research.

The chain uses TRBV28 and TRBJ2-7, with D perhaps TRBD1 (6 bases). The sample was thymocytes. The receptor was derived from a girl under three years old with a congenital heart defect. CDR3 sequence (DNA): TGTGCCAGCAGTTTATCCCCACGGACAGTGAGGTCCCACTACTACTACGAGCAGTACTTC. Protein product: CASSLSPRTVRSHYYYEQYF.